This TCR beta chain came from a study of T-cell memory formation after mild COVID-19. Notes on the study in general: For contracting clones, CD4+ ones sat mainly in CM and EM, CD8+ in EMRA.

CDR3 size: 15 residues. Looked up from germline, CDR1 is SEHNR and CDR2 is FQNEAQ (reference sequence). V gave up 2 bases and J gave up 3 bases, with 13 bases separating them. On this clonotype: Its antigen is currently unknown.

TCRdb reprocessed the 5' RACE reads via MiXCR and lists one record per CDR3 protein. The table has 470,000 or so distinct CDR3 sequences, roughly 20% seen once. This chain connects TRBV7-9 to TRBJ1-2; unclear D gene. The sequence came from an adult woman who had mild COVID-19 (a few samples of this study predate the infection). Cell type and time point are not known. The sequencing sample was made of PBMCs or a T cell subset sorted from them (not recorded which). The DNA of the CDR3 is TGTGCCAGCAGCTTATTAGCGCGCAGGTACTATGGCTACACCTTC. This codes for CASSLLARRYYGYTF.